This TCR beta chain was obtained from a study of T cell repertoires in cytomegalovirus infection. Across the study: Public signatures in TCR beta pointed to CMV infection and matching HLA type. Whole-study findings and limits: HLA-C-restricted TCR beta clonotypes specific for CMV led the ex vivo response.

In regard to this clonotype: Its matching antigen is unknown.

TCRdb used MiXCR to reprocess the reads, holding one entry per CDR3 protein. Found here are a few hundred thousand distinct CDR3 sequences, 26% of them singletons; the top ten hold about 12%. Material: PBMCs. The source is a human donor in good health (CMV status not recorded). Some clones in this sample may be carry-over from other donors' samples.

This chain's CDR3 is CASSPNRANEQFF. The CDR3 DNA is TGCGCCAGCAGTCCTAACAGGGCCAATGAGCAGTTCTTC. The rearrangement links TRBV5-1 to TRBJ2-1; D is possibly TRBD1 (6 bases). Germline V gene sequence: CDR1 SGHRS, CDR2 YFSETQ. Trimming shortened V by 5 bases and J by 6 bases, and 12 bases separated the two germline ends. The length of the CDR3 is 13 residues. The full variable domain, completed using reference TRBV5-1 and TRBJ2-1, is KAGVTQTPRYLIKTRGQQVTLSCSPISGHRSVSWYQQTPGQGLQFLFEYFSETQRNKGNFPGRFSGRQFSNSRSEMNVSTLELGDSALYLCASSPNRANEQFFGPGTRLTVL.